Below are 6 T cell receptor beta chains sequenced from a single sample in a study of blood T cell repertoires in COVID-19. Generated by immunoSEQ multiplex PCR, the TCRdb table keeps only in-frame clones and is missing some. The sample carries more than 80,000 clones, approximately 83% recorded once. The sample consisted of peripheral blood. These receptors all stem from a woman in her sixties or seventies with acute or convalescent COVID-19.

The chain uses TRBV6-4 and TRBJ2-5; TRBD1 matches at 10 bases. CDR3 size: 15 residues. Germline V gives CDR1 MRHNA, CDR2 SNTAGT. The V segment lost 11 bases and the J segment 5 bases; nucleotides outside the gene matches: 14. The CDR3 loop reads CAGPLGTGDLETQYF. For the CDR3, the DNA is TGTGCCGGGCCCCTGGGGACAGGGGACTTGGAGACCCAGTACTTC.

J is TRBJ2-7 and V is TRBV2; TRBD1 aligns across 8 bases. Unmatched junction bases numbered 10, after V lost 6 bases and J lost 3 bases. Germline-derived CDR1 and CDR2 are SNHLY and FYNNEI. This CDR3 is built from 15 residues. Here the CDR3 reads CASRAGQGPSYEQYF. The CDR3 bases are TGTGCCAGCAGAGCAGGACAGGGTCCCAGCTACGAGCAGTACTTC.

V usage is TRBV2 and J usage is TRBJ1-2; the D gene is possibly TRBD1 (6 bases). The V end lost 5 bases, the J end lost 2 bases, and 18 bases lay between the germline ends. Germline loops: CDR1 SNHLY, CDR2 FYNNEI. This CDR3 comprises 16 residues. CDR3 nucleotide sequence: TGTGCCAGCAGTTCATTGCAGGGGCCGACGAACTATGGCTACACCTTC. It is translated as CASSSLQGPTNYGYTF.

The genes are TRBV27 and TRBJ2-5, with TRBD2 matching 9 bases. The germline V gene encodes CDR1 MNHEY and CDR2 SMNVEV (reference sequence). The junction had 12 bases not matched to a gene; V was cut back by 6 bases and J by 7 bases. There are 15 residues in the CDR3. CDR3 sequence (DNA): TGTGCCAGCAGAACATGGGGCGGGGGGGCCGCGACCCAGTACTTC. It encodes CASRTWGGGAATQYF.

V gene TRBV7-8 combines with J gene TRBJ2-2; D is unclear. The germline gives CDR1 SGHVS, CDR2 FQNEAQ. This CDR3 contains 15 residues. Trimming stripped 4 bases from V and 6 bases from J, with 15 bases between. The CDR3 here is CASSSPGDRAGELFF. The CDR3 bases are TGTGCCAGCAGCTCGCCCGGAGATCGCGCCGGGGAGCTGTTTTTT.

The gene calls are TRBV5-4 and TRBJ2-3, with TRBD2 identical over 13 bases. This CDR3 comprises 17 residues. V shed 2 bases and J 3 bases; nucleotides not matched to a gene: 6. The germline V gene has CDR1 SGHNT and CDR2 YYREEE (reference sequence). In nucleotides, the CDR3 is TGTGCCAGCAGCTTAGGGGGACTAGCGGGGATTACAGATACGCAGTATTTT. This sequence encodes CASSLGGLAGITDTQYF.